This passage covers 20 T cell receptor beta chains from one sample sequenced in a study of CD8 T cells in ankylosing spondylitis. Study-level findings and limits: Typical of ankylosing spondylitis blood, it appeared, was a TCR beta motif of eight highly homologous variants.

What these receptors recognize is not known. TCRdb fed the 5' RACE reads into MiXCR, producing one record per CDR3 protein. The table includes about 840,000 distinct CDR3 sequences, 10% to 15% detected once. Sequencing was done on a sample of blood, either unsorted or a sorted T cell fraction (not recorded which). The origin of the receptors is a male donor with ankylosing spondylitis.

In its sample, this clonotype was seen many times. V is TRBV5-5 and J is TRBJ2-1; D perhaps matches TRBD2 (7 bases). Germline CDR1 reads SGHKS; CDR2 reads YYEKEE (reference sequence). V shed 5 bases and J shed 0 bases, with 21 bases lying between them. The CDR3 is made up of 18 amino acids. CDR3 loop: CASRSRGPAGSSYNEQFF. As DNA, the CDR3 is TGTGCCAGCAGGTCGCGGGGGCCAGCGGGAAGCTCCTACAATGAGCAGTTCTTC.

This clonotype has ten or more counts. The rearrangement uses TRBV28 and TRBJ2-5; TRBD2 might be the D (5 bases). This CDR3 comprises 15 residues. V dropped 9 bases and J dropped 2 bases, with 19 bases sitting between them. Looked up from germline, CDR1 is MDHEN and CDR2 is SYDVKM. The CDR3 DNA is TGTGCCAGTGAGGATGGAGCGGCGAGACAAGAGACCCAGTACTTC. This sequence encodes CASEDGAARQETQYF.

This clonotype occurred a few times. V and J are TRBV20-1 and TRBJ1-1, with D uncertain. Per germline, CDR1 DFQATT and CDR2 SNEGSKA (reference sequence). The germline V and J ends were trimmed by 0 bases and 7 bases, with 15 bases remaining between them. This CDR3 region has 14 residues. The CDR3 DNA sequence: TGCAGTGCTAGAGAAGTAGGGAGTCTCAATGAAGCTTTCTTT. It translates to CSAREVGSLNEAFF.

In its sample, this clonotype was seen a few times. As DNA, the CDR3 is TGTGCCAGCAAGCGGGACACCTGGGCCAACGTCCTGACTTTC. Residues: CASKRDTWANVLTF. The J gene is TRBJ2-6, the V gene TRBV6-2 or TRBV6-3, with D perhaps TRBD2 (7 bases). The germline gives CDR1 MNHEY, CDR2 SVGEGT. V was pared by 7 bases and J by 5 bases, with 12 bases between. The CDR3 is made up of 14 amino acids.

There are many counts of this clonotype. The CDR3 DNA follows: TGCGCCAGCAGCTTCAGGACAGGGAGGGACTCCTACAATGAGCAGTTCTTC. Amino acid sequence: CASSFRTGRDSYNEQFF. The chain links TRBV5-1 to TRBJ2-1; D perhaps matches TRBD1 (8 bases). Germline V gene sequence: CDR1 SGHRS, CDR2 YFSETQ. V was clipped by 2 bases and J by 0 bases, with 15 bases between them. The CDR3 extends over 17 amino acids.

The genes are TRBV29-1 and TRBJ2-5, with 7 bases lining up with TRBD2. The length of the CDR3 is 13 residues. The junction had 8 bases not matched to a gene; V was cut back by 7 bases and J by 3 bases. From germline, CDR1 is SQVTM and CDR2 ANQGSEA. CDR3 protein: CSGGRTREETQYF. The CDR3 nucleotides are TGCAGCGGGGGCCGGACTAGAGAAGAGACCCAGTACTTC.

In this sample, this clonotype turned up a few times. The chain joins TRBV27 to TRBJ2-7; D unresolved. The CDR3 is 14 residues long. Germline lookup yields CDR1 MNHEY and CDR2 SMNVEV (reference sequence). The V and J ends lost 7 bases and 2 bases respectively, with 15 bases between them. The DNA of the CDR3 is TGTGCCAGCACCCAGTCCGGCCAAACCTACGAGCAGTACTTC. Its translation: CASTQSGQTYEQYF.

At least ten counts were recorded for this clonotype. The chain links TRBV10-3 to TRBJ2-1; possible D gene TRBD1, 5 bases. CDR1 and CDR2 from the germline V gene are ENHRY and SYGVKD. Trimming removed 4 bases at V and 0 bases at J, with 19 bases between. The CDR3 is 18 amino acids. CDR3 protein: CAISGGRVSMISYNEQFF. CDR3 nucleotides: TGTGCCATCAGTGGGGGCAGGGTTTCAATGATCTCCTACAATGAGCAGTTCTTC.

This clonotype was observed at least ten times. J is TRBJ1-4 and V is TRBV4-1; perhaps TRBD1 as D (5 bases). Trimming removed 3 bases at V and 7 bases at J, with 21 bases between. The CDR3 is 17 amino acids. Germline assignment: CDR1 MGHRA and CDR2 YSYEKL. The CDR3 is CASSQDRLLLGGEKLFF. The CDR3 DNA is TGCGCCAGCAGCCAGGACCGGCTATTGTTGGGGGGTGAAAAACTGTTTTTT.

The chain has TRBV28 and TRBJ2-5; D is tentatively TRBD1 or TRBD2 (6 bases each). The CDR3 runs 14 residues. The V end lost 6 bases, the J end lost 5 bases, and 16 bases lay between the germline ends. The germline V gene encodes CDR1 MDHEN and CDR2 SYDVKM. CDR3 in amino acids: CASSPNGGLETQYF. CDR3 bases: TGTGCCAGCAGCCCAAATGGGGGGCTGGAGACCCAGTACTTC.

The CDR3 is CASSRDRARGTEAFF. In DNA, the CDR3 is TGTGCCAGCAGCCGGGACAGGGCTCGGGGCACTGAAGCTTTCTTT. This chain connects TRBV2 to TRBJ1-1, with 9 bases aligning to TRBD1. The CDR3 length is 15 residues. The germline CDR1 and CDR2 sequences are SNHLY and FYNNEI. V lost 6 bases to trimming and J lost 4 bases; unmatched junction nucleotides: 9. The full variable domain, rest sourced from reference TRBV2 and TRBJ1-1, is EPEVTQTPSHQVTQMGQEVILRCVPISNHLYFYWYRQILGQKVEFLVSFYNNEISEKSEIFDDQFSVERPDGSNFTLKIRSTKLEDSAMYFCASSRDRARGTEAFFGQGTRLTVV.

This clonotype showed up just a few times. The CDR3 nucleotides read TGTGCCAGCAGCCTCCGGGGGGCGAGCTCCTACAATGAGCAGTTCTTC. Its translation is CASSLRGASSYNEQFF. The rearrangement links TRBV9 to TRBJ2-1; D perhaps matches TRBD2 (7 bases). Per the germline V gene, CDR1 is SGDLS and CDR2 is YYNGEE. Trimming left V 4 bases short and J 0 bases short, with 14 bases between. This CDR3 spans 16 amino acids.

The V gene is TRBV29-1, the J gene TRBJ2-7; TRBD2 agrees at 11 bases. V dropped 0 bases and J dropped 2; count of bases not matched to a gene: 9. This CDR3 spans 17 amino acids. Germline V CDR1 and CDR2: SQVTM, ANQGSEA. CDR3 sequence (DNA): TGCAGCGTTGAAGAACGTATATCGACTAGCGGGACCTACGAGCAGTACTTC. Its protein product is CSVEERISTSGTYEQYF.

V is TRBV10-1 and J is TRBJ2-3; 7 bases align to TRBD2. Trimming took 2 bases from V and 0 from J; bases not matched to a gene: 11. The CDR3 spans 18 residues. CDR1 WNHNN and CDR2 SYGVQD come from the germline V gene (reference sequence). CDR3 loop: CASSEPRPASGSTDTQYF. The CDR3 DNA reads as TGCGCCAGCAGTGAGCCGAGGCCAGCTAGCGGTAGCACAGATACGCAGTATTTT.

This sequence joins TRBV2 and TRBJ1-4; D is undetermined. Germline assignment: CDR1 SNHLY and CDR2 FYNNEI. V shed 5 bases and J shed 6 bases, with 4 bases lying between them. The CDR3 length is 11 residues. CDR3 sequence: CASSPYEKLFF. CDR3 coding DNA: TGTGCCAGCAGTCCGTATGAAAAACTGTTTTTT.

This clonotype was picked up many times. V is TRBV12-3 or TRBV12-4 and J is TRBJ1-2; D uncertain. This CDR3 has 15 residues. V was clipped by 6 bases and J by 2 bases, with 16 bases between them. The CDR3 DNA sequence: TGTGCCAGCAGCCCACAGTCAGCAGCGAACTATGGCTACACCTTC. It is translated as CASSPQSAANYGYTF.

This clonotype was observed a few times. The V call is TRBV28, the J call TRBJ1-2; D possibly corresponds to TRBD1 (5 bases). Looked up from germline, CDR1 is MDHEN and CDR2 is SYDVKM. There are 13 residues in the CDR3. V was cut by 4 bases and J by 8 bases, with 14 bases left in between. In nucleotides, the CDR3 is TGTGCCAGCAGTTATCTAAGGGGAAGCGGCTACACCTTC. Its translation is CASSYLRGSGYTF.

This clonotype was counted a few times. CDR3 in DNA: TGTGCCAGCTCAGCGGTCCGGGGGATCCAAGAGACCCAGTACTTC. Translated: CASSAVRGIQETQYF. J is TRBJ2-5 and V is TRBV18; possible D gene TRBD2, 6 bases. The germline CDR1 and CDR2 sequences are KGHSH and LQKENI. CDR3 length equals 15 residues. V lost 5 bases, J lost 1 base, and 14 bases lay in between.

The rearrangement links TRBV5-4 to TRBJ2-3, with D possibly being TRBD2 (6 bases). The CDR3 is made up of 15 amino acids. V lost 3 bases and J 4 bases, leaving 15 bases between the germline ends. The germline gives CDR1 SGHNT, CDR2 YYREEE (reference sequence). The CDR3: CASSYRGTGADTQYF. The CDR3 nucleotides read TGTGCCAGCAGCTACCGTGGGACGGGGGCAGATACGCAGTATTTT.

This sequence joins TRBV15 and TRBJ1-1, with D unresolved. CDR1 is LNHNV and CDR2 is YYDKDF in the germline V gene (reference sequence). The CDR3 has 14 amino acids. Deletions cut 1 base from V and 3 bases from J, with 9 bases between. CDR3 sequence (DNA): TGTGCCACCAGCAGAGGATATTCCGACACTGAAGCTTTCTTT. It is translated as CATSRGYSDTEAFF. Full variable domain (missing parts from reference TRBV15 and TRBJ1-1): DAMVIQNPRYQVTQFGKPVTLSCSQTLNHNVMYWYQQKSSQAPKLLFHYYDKDFNNEADTPDNFQSRRPNTSFCFLDIRSPGLGDTAMYLCATSRGYSDTEAFFGQGTRLTVV.